The rows below give T cell receptor beta chains drawn from one sample of a study of CD8+ T cells in alopecia areata. The data were produced by immunoSEQ multiplex PCR, yet TCRdb's version contains in-frame clones alone and is incomplete. The sample records about 150,000 clones, 47% being singletons. What was sequenced was CD4+ T cells sorted from blood. The receptors were sampled from a human donor with alopecia areata. CDR3s include the opening cysteine and the closing phenylalanine or tryptophan.

cdr3_aa j_call v_call
CASSPGTGDPKEHF TRBJ1-5 TRBV18
CASSLSQGLTYNEQFF TRBJ2-1 TRBV5-1
CASSESIQELFF TRBJ2-2 TRBV2
CASSRARNQPQHF TRBJ1-5 TRBV27
CASSYFRTSSAEQYF TRBJ2-7 TRBV6-5
CASSLVQNEQFF TRBJ2-1 TRBV5-4
CASSSSGIGNEQFF TRBJ2-1 TRBV9
CASSSGHTLETQYF TRBJ2-5 TRBV7-9
CASSGPRPYEQYF TRBJ2-7 TRBV5-6
CASSARGGETQYF TRBJ2-5 TRBV2
CSVWLAGGSYEQYF TRBJ2-7 TRBV29-1
CASSIAGYGYTF TRBJ1-2 TRBV19
CASSFRQVEETQYF TRBJ2-5 TRBV7-9
CASSLVGAGLAGAHQETQYF TRBJ2-5 TRBV5-1
CSYSGARDEQYF TRBJ2-7 TRBV29-1
CASSFRGYEQYF TRBJ2-7 TRBV28
CSVGFAAGVGLYEQYF TRBJ2-7 TRBV29-1
CSVDPGPTNYGYTF TRBJ1-2 TRBV29-1
CASSVGPSARSADTQYF TRBJ2-3 TRBV9
CASSQDRLGETQYF TRBJ2-5 TRBV14
CASSLPTSGRRYEQYF TRBJ2-7 TRBV28
CASSQDYPGLDTQYF TRBJ2-3 TRBV5-1
CASSSIAGGEYNEQFF TRBJ2-1 TRBV5-1
CASSTNTEAFF TRBJ1-1 TRBV6-5
CAWSRGRYEQYF TRBJ2-7 TRBV30
CAWSGGSRVNQPQHF TRBJ1-5 TRBV30
CASSELAGEGNTQYF TRBJ2-3 TRBV5-1
CASSSQGYFGTIYF TRBJ1-3 TRBV7-9
CAWHPGTGELFF TRBJ2-2 TRBV30
CSVAGLAGANEQYF TRBJ2-7 TRBV29-1
CASRNGLAGRETQYF TRBJ2-5 TRBV2